Sequencing of this TCR beta chain was carried out in a study of OX40 agonist ivuxolimab in advanced cancers. General study results and limits: By week 6 at 0.1 to 3.0 mg/kg, blood CD4+ and CD8+ T cells had expanded clonally.

As for this clone: Its antigen is unknown.

Patients were excluded for autoimmune disease history or systemic immunosuppression. Sequencing was performed with immunoSEQ multiplex PCR; in TCRdb, only in-frame clones are kept and a portion is missing. This table holds tens of thousands of clones, approximately 82% found once. This CDR3 comprises 15 residues. From germline, CDR1 is MDHEN and CDR2 SYDVKM. Trimming cost V 6 bases and J 4 bases; bases outside gene matches: 9. This sequence was found in an adult with an advanced solid tumor such as melanoma, head and neck, liver or kidney cancer. V is TRBV28 and J is TRBJ1-5; 7 bases fit TRBD1. Sequences were derived from CD4+ or CD8+ T cells sorted from blood, sampled in a trial of the OX40 agonist ivuxolimab. Written as DNA, the CDR3 is TGTGCCAGCAGCTCCCCTGACAGGGCTAATCAGCCCCAGCATTTT. This encodes CASSSPDRANQPQHF.